Reported below is one T cell receptor (beta chain). As yet, its antigen is unknown. The V and J ends lost 1 base and 4 bases respectively, with 11 bases between them. This CDR3 comprises 14 residues. Germline V gene lookup returns CDR1 SEHNR and CDR2 FQNEAQ (reference sequence). The source of the sample is a study of graft-versus-host responses after intestinal transplantation. Whole-study findings and limits: The study associated peak circulating GvH clone levels with early post-transplant HvG declines. Allografts of patients with graft-donor T cell macrochimerism showed high graft-versus-host to host-versus-graft clone ratios.

The repertoire was sequenced with immunoSEQ multiplex PCR; TCRdb's copy has only in-frame clones and lacks some. This table has over 40,000 clones, 90% to 95% appearing once. This specimen was PBMCs, taken roughly 860 days after a first intestinal transplant, on the day of a second. V gene TRBV7-9 combines with J gene TRBJ2-7; D unresolved. The TCR sequence derives from a human patient who received an intestinal transplant, so some T cells may come from the graft donor. CDR3: CASSLGSGLYEQYF. The CDR3 nucleotides are TGTGCCAGCAGCTTAGGGTCGGGTCTTTACGAGCAGTACTTC.